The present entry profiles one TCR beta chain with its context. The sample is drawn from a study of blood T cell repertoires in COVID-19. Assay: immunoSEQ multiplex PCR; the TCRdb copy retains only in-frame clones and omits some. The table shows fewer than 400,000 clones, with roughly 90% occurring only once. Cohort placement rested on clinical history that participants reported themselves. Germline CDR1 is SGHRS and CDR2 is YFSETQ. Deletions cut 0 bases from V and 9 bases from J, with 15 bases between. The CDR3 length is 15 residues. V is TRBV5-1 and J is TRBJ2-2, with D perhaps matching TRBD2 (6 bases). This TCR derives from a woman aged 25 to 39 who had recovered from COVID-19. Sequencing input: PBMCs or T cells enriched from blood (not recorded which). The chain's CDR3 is CASSLGGALDWELFF. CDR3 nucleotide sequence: TGCGCCAGCAGCTTGGGCGGGGCGTTGGATTGGGAGCTGTTTTTT.